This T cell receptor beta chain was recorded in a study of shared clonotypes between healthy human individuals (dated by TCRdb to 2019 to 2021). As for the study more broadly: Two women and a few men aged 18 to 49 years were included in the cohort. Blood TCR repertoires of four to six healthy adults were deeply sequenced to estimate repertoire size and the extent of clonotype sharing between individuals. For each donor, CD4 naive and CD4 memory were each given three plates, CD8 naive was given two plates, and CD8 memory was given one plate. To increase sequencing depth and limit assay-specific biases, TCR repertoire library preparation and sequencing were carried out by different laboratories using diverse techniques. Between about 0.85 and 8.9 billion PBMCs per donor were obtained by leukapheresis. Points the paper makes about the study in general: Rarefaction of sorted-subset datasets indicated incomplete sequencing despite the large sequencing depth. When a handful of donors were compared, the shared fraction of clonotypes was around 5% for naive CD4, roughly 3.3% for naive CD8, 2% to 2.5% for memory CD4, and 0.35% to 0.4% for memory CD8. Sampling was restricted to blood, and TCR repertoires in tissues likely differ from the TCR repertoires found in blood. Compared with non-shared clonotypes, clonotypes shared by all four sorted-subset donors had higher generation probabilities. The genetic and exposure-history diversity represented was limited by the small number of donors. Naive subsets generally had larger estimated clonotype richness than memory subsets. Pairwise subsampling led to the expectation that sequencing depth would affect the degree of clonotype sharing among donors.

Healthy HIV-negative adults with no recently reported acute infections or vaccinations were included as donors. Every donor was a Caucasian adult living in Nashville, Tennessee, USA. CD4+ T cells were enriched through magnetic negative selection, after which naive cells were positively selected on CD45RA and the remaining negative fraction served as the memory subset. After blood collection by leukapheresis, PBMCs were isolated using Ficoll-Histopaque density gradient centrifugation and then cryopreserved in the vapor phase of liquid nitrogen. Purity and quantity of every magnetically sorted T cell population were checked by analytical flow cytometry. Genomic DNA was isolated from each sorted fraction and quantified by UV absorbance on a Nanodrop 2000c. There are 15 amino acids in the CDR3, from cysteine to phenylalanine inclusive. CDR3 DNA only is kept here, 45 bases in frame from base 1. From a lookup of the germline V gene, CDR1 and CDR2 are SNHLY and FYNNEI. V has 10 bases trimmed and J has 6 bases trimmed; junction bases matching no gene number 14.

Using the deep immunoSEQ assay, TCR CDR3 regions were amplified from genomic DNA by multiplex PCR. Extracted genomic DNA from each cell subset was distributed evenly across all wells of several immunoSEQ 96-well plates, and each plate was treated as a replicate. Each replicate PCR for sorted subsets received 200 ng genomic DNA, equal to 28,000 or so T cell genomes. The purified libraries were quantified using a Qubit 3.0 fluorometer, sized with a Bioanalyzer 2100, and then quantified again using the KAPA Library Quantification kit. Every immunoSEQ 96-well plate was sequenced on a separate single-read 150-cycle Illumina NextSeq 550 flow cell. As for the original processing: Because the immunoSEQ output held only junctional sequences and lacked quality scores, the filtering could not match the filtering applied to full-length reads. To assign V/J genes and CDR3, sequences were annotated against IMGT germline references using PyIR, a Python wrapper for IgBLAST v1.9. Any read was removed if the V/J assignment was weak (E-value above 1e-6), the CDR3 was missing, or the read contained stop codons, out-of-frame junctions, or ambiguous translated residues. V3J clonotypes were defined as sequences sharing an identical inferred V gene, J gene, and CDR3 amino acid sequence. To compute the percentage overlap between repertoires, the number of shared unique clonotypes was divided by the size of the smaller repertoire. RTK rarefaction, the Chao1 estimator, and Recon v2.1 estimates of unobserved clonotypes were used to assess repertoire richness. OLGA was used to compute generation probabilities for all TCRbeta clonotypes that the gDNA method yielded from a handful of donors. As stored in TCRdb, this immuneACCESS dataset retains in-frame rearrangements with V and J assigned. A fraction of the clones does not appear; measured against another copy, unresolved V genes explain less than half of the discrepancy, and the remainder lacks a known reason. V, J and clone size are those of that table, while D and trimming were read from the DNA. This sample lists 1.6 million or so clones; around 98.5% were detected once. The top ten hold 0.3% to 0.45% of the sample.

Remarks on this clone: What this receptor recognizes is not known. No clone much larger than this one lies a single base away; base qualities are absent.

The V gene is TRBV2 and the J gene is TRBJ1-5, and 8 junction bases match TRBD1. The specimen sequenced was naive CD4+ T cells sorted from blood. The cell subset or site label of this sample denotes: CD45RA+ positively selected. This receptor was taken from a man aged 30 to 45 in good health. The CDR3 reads CATSLPGGAGQPQHF. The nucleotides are TGTGCCACCAGCCTCCCAGGGGGCGCGGGTCAGCCCCAGCATTTT.